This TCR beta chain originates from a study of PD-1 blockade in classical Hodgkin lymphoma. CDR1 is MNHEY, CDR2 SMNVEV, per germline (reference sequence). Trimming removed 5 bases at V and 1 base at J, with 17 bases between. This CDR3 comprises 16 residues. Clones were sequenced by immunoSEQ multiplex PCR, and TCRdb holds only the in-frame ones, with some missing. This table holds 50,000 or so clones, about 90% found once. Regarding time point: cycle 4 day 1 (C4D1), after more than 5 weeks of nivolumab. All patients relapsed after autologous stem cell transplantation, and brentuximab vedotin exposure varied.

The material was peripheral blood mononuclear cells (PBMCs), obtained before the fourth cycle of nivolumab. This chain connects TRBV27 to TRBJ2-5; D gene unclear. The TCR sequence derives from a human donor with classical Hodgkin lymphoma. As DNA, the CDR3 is TGTGCCAGCAGTAACTTTTCACCTCCGGGCCAAGAGACCCAGTACTTC. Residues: CASSNFSPPGQETQYF.